This T cell receptor beta chain came from a study of T-cell reconstitution after alpha-beta-depleted transplantation in children. J lost 7 bases, V lost 3 bases, and 6 bases had no gene match. The CDR3 spans 14 residues. The table lists this clonotype with a few counts. Preparation of the TCRbeta library involved a method that used unique molecular identifiers. From the PCR reads, TCRdb called clonotypes with MiXCR, one entry per CDR3 protein. The sample consists of hundreds of thousands of distinct CDR3 sequences, approximately 16% of them appearing once. The specimen comprised PBMCs from the stem cell graft donor, sampled from the stem cell graft. The receptor's source is a human donor who donated a stem cell graft to a child with acute myeloid leukemia. The chain joins TRBV12-3 or TRBV12-4 to TRBJ2-7, with 10 bases identical to TRBD2. CDR3 nucleotides: TGTGCCAGCAGTTTTTTGCTAGCGGGGGAAGAGCAGTACTTC. As protein: CASSFLLAGEEQYF.